Given below is one T cell receptor (beta chain) in context. Its antigen remains unidentified. V shed 7 bases and J 2 bases; nucleotides not matched to a gene: 7. Germline V CDR1 and CDR2: LNHDA, SQIVND (reference sequence). The CDR3 has 14 amino acids. The record originates from a study of CD8+ T cells in alopecia areata. TCR sequencing used cDNA made by reverse transcription of extracted RNA. Some clones are missing from TCRdb's copy, which holds only in-frame ones; the method was immunoSEQ multiplex PCR. The table shows 110,000 or so clones, with roughly 68% occurring only once. Findings and caveats of the study: Scalp lesions, especially in alopecia totalis/universalis, had higher clonality than normal scalp.

Sequenced input: CD4+ T cells sorted from blood. This clonotype originated in a human donor in good health. J is TRBJ2-7 and V is TRBV19; 8 nucleotides align to TRBD1. CDR3 sequence (DNA): TGTGCCAGTACCAAACGGGACAGGCCCTACGAGCAGTACTTC. Amino acid sequence: CASTKRDRPYEQYF.